This T cell receptor beta chain was identified during a study of radiation and T cells in renal cell carcinoma. Noted time point: blood 4 weeks post-SBRT, at nephrectomy. The treatment was: 15 Gy SBRT to primary tumor, nephrectomy 4 weeks later. Nephrectomy followed 15 Gy stereotactic body radiation by 4 weeks. The patient's renal cell carcinoma had clear cell pathology. Some clones are missing from TCRdb's copy, which holds only in-frame ones; the method was immunoSEQ multiplex PCR. In the table there are some 31,000 clones, over 70% of which are singletons. The CDR3 loop spans 16 amino acids. Trimming shortened V by 6 bases and J by 1 base, and 20 bases separated the two germline ends. Germline CDR1 is SQVTM and CDR2 is ANQGSEA.

The rearrangement uses TRBV29-1 and TRBJ2-3; a weak D match, TRBD2 (7 bases). The clonotype comes from a man aged 55 to 70 with renal cell carcinoma. Sequencing was performed on blood, taken from a patient whose treatment included radiotherapy and nephrectomy. The DNA for the CDR3 is TGCAGCGTCGCGGGGGCACCTAGGGGGGGCACAGATACGCAGTATTTT. This translates into CSVAGAPRGGTDTQYF.